The 19 T cell receptor beta chains below come from one sample, sequenced in a study of T cells in localized non-small cell lung cancer. TCRdb's table, derived via immunoSEQ multiplex PCR, lists solely in-frame clones and lacks some. The repertoire holds about 8,200 clones, with around 56% as singletons. The sequencing here drew on lymph node tissue, taken before any cancer treatment. These receptors all come from a male donor at least 60 years old with stage I squamous cell lung carcinoma.

J is TRBJ2-7 and V is TRBV19; tentative D call: TRBD2 (6 bases). This CDR3 has 14 residues. Germline CDR1 reads LNHDA; CDR2 reads SQIVND (reference sequence). V was pared by 6 bases and J by 7 bases, with 19 bases between. The CDR3 protein is CASSSRDSGWEQYF. The CDR3 nucleotides are TGTGCCAGTAGCTCCCGGGACTCTGGGTGGGAGCAGTACTTC. The full variable domain, in which reference TRBV19 and TRBJ2-7 provide the parts outside the CDR3, is DGGITQSPKYLFRKEGQNVTLSCEQNLNHDAMYWYRQDPGQGLRLIYYSQIVNDFQKGDIAEGYSVSREKKESFPLTVTSAQKNPTAFYLCASSSRDSGWEQYFGPGTRLTVT.

The V and J genes are TRBV10-2 and TRBJ2-7; perhaps TRBD2 as D (6 bases). The CDR3 is made up of 13 amino acids. Germline V gene lookup returns CDR1 WSHSY and CDR2 SAAADI. V shed 2 bases and J shed 2 bases, with 7 bases lying between them. CDR3 sequence (DNA): TGCGCCAGCAGTGAGCTAGCGCCCTACGAGCAGTACTTC. It codes for CASSELAPYEQYF.

The chain carries TRBV28 and TRBJ1-2; no clear D gene. V lost 6 bases to trimming and J lost 7 bases, with 15 bases between them. Germline V gives CDR1 MDHEN, CDR2 SYDVKM. This CDR3 is 13 amino acids long. The CDR3 loop is CASSRPVGLGYTF. In DNA form, the CDR3 reads TGTGCCAGCAGCCGTCCTGTTGGGCTTGGCTACACCTTC.

The chain employs TRBV15 and TRBJ2-3, with TRBD1 matching 7 bases. J gave up 2 bases and V 4 bases, and 9 bases lay outside the gene matches. From germline, CDR1 is LNHNV and CDR2 YYDKDF (reference sequence). CDR3 length: 16 residues. This CDR3 reads CATSTRQGQVTDTQYF. The CDR3, as DNA: TGTGCCACCAGCACTAGACAGGGTCAAGTCACAGATACGCAGTATTTT.

This chain uses TRBV19 with TRBJ2-1; 8 bases fit TRBD1. J gave up 6 bases and V 6 bases, and 13 bases lay outside the gene matches. The germline V gene has CDR1 LNHDA and CDR2 SQIVND (reference sequence). This CDR3 spans 16 amino acids. In DNA form, the CDR3 reads TGTGCCAGTAGACAGAGGGGAGGACAGGGCACCAATGAGCAGTTCTTC. Translated: CASRQRGGQGTNEQFF.

In DNA form, the CDR3 reads TGCAGTGTTACCTCGAGGACGGGCTATGGCTACACCTTC. This sequence encodes CSVTSRTGYGYTF. This sequence joins TRBV29-1 and TRBJ1-2; D unresolved. The CDR3 length is 13 residues. Looked up from germline, CDR1 is SQVTM and CDR2 is ANQGSEA.

The chain employs TRBV10-3 and TRBJ1-1; D not certain. Per the germline V gene, CDR1 is ENHRY and CDR2 is SYGVKD. The germline V and J ends were trimmed by 2 bases and 0 bases, with 7 bases remaining between them. This CDR3 spans 14 amino acids. The CDR3 spells CAISETTMNTEAFF. CDR3 DNA sequence: TGTGCCATCAGTGAGACGACAATGAACACTGAAGCTTTCTTT.

The chain couples TRBV11-3 to TRBJ1-2, with TRBD1 as a possible D gene (5 bases). This CDR3 contains 14 residues. Trimming cost V 1 base and J 5 bases, with 11 bases left between them. Germline CDR1 SGHNT, CDR2 YENEEA. As DNA, the CDR3 is TGTGCCAGCAGCTTAGGGGACGGAAGGTATGGCTACACCTTC. This gives the protein CASSLGDGRYGYTF.

V is TRBV29-1 and J is TRBJ2-3, with 8 bases aligning to TRBD2. Trimming removed 7 bases from V and 6 bases from J; junction bases left unmatched: 6. This CDR3 comprises 12 residues. CDR1 and CDR2 (germline): SQVTM, ANQGSEA. Written as DNA, the CDR3 is TGCAGCGGGGGATCGGGAGGGGATACGCAGTATTTT. Encoded protein: CSGGSGGDTQYF.

The chain uses TRBV6-8 and TRBJ2-3, with D unresolved. Trimming took 4 bases from V and 2 from J, leaving 4 bases between them. The CDR3 contains 12 residues. Per germline, CDR1 MNHGY and CDR2 SAAAGT. CDR3 sequence (DNA): TGTGCCAGCAGTTCTCCCACAGATACGCAGTATTTT. It translates to CASSSPTDTQYF.

In DNA form, the CDR3 reads TGCAGCGTTGGGGCCAGGGGTCGGATCACTGAAGCTTTCTTT. Protein sequence: CSVGARGRITEAFF. The chain has TRBV29-1 and TRBJ1-1; weak D call: TRBD1 (6 bases). The CDR3 is 14 residues long. Between the trimmed V and J ends, which lost 4 bases and 4 bases, there was a span of 16 bases. CDR1 is SQVTM, CDR2 ANQGSEA, per germline.

The V call is TRBV19, the J call TRBJ1-4, with D perhaps matching TRBD1 (6 bases). The CDR3 runs to 16 residues. Trimming stripped 0 bases from V and 8 bases from J, with 16 bases between. Germline V gene sequence: CDR1 LNHDA, CDR2 SQIVND (reference sequence). The CDR3 DNA follows: TGTGCCAGTAGTATAGATACGGGGACACATTCGGAAAAACTGTTTTTT. This sequence encodes CASSIDTGTHSEKLFF. The complete variable domain, with remaining parts taken from reference TRBV19 and TRBJ1-4, reads DGGITQSPKYLFRKEGQNVTLSCEQNLNHDAMYWYRQDPGQGLRLIYYSQIVNDFQKGDIAEGYSVSREKKESFPLTVTSAQKNPTAFYLCASSIDTGTHSEKLFFGSGTQLSVL.

In its sample, this clone was seen once. This sequence joins TRBV30 and TRBJ1-4, with a weak D call TRBD1 (6 bases). V was shortened by 4 bases and J by 4 bases, with 19 bases between the two germline ends. The CDR3 extends over 16 amino acids. Germline values: CDR1 GTSNPN, CDR2 SVGIG (reference sequence). The DNA for the CDR3 is TGTGCCTGGAACGATCCTTGGGGGCAGGGTAATGAAAAACTGTTTTTT. It translates to CAWNDPWGQGNEKLFF.

This clone was counted between two and nine times. The chain joins TRBV14 to TRBJ2-7; no reliable D call. Trimming pared 2 bases from V and 4 bases from J, leaving 15 bases between. This CDR3 spans 15 amino acids. Germline CDR1 and CDR2: SGHDN and FVKESK. CDR3 loop: CASSQSTKVVYEQYF. For the CDR3, the DNA is TGTGCCAGCAGCCAATCCACAAAGGTAGTGTACGAGCAGTACTTC. Drawing the rest from reference TRBV14 and TRBJ2-7, the complete variable domain is EAGVTQFPSHSVIEKGQTVTLRCDPISGHDNLYWYRRVMGKEIKFLLHFVKESKQDESGMPNNRFLAERTGGTYSTLKVQPAELEDSGVYFCASSQSTKVVYEQYFGPGTRLTVT.

V usage is TRBV18 and J usage is TRBJ2-5; D might be TRBD1 or TRBD2, each matching 5 bases. The CDR3 is made up of 12 amino acids. Germline lookup yields CDR1 KGHSH and CDR2 LQKENI. The V and J ends lost 5 bases and 2 bases respectively, with 6 bases between them. The CDR3 DNA follows: TGTGCCAGCTCAGGGGGTCAAGAGACCCAGTACTTC. It translates to CASSGGQETQYF.

The chain is built from TRBV5-1 and TRBJ2-3; 13 bases line up with TRBD2. CDR1 and CDR2 from the germline V gene are SGHRS and YFSETQ. The CDR3 runs 17 residues. With V trimmed by 3 bases and J by 6 bases, 10 bases remained unmatched. CDR3 residues: CASSSVTSGRALDTQYF. The CDR3 region has the DNA TGCGCCAGCAGCTCCGTAACTAGCGGGAGGGCCTTGGATACGCAGTATTTT.

This sequence joins TRBV28 and TRBJ2-1, with 8 nucleotides matching TRBD2. The CDR3 is 14 amino acids. From germline, CDR1 is MDHEN and CDR2 SYDVKM. With V trimmed by 6 bases and J by 2 bases, 3 bases remained unmatched. The CDR3 reads CASSTGGTYNEQFF. The DNA for the CDR3 is TGTGCCAGCAGCACGGGGGGGACCTACAATGAGCAGTTCTTC.

The V and J genes are TRBV9 and TRBJ2-7; D gene unclear. Germline CDR1 is SGDLS and CDR2 is YYNGEE. CDR3 length equals 16 residues. V was pared by 0 bases and J by 5 bases, with 18 bases between. In nucleotides, the CDR3 is TGTGCCAGCAGCGTAGGATCCGGTAGGGTGTTCGACGAGCAGTACTTC. This translates into CASSVGSGRVFDEQYF.

This clone was seen a few times. The CDR3 DNA sequence: TGTGCCAGCAGCTCCATAGCGGGAGGGGTATCCTACGAGCAGTACTTC. Protein: CASSSIAGGVSYEQYF. The V gene is TRBV11-3, the J gene TRBJ2-7; TRBD2 matches 11 bases. With 4 bases clipped from V and 1 base from J, the junction kept 6 bases outside the gene matches. The CDR3 has 16 amino acids. Germline V gives CDR1 SGHNT, CDR2 YENEEA.